The 21 T cell receptor beta chains below all came from one sample that was sequenced in a study of cytomegalovirus exposure and HLA in healthy donors. Using immunoSEQ multiplex PCR, the repertoire was profiled, and TCRdb retains in-frame clones only, with some absent. The sample lists 150,000 to 200,000 clones, roughly 89% seen once, with approximately 3% in the top ten. The sequenced material came from PBMCs. The receptor source for this set is a woman younger than 35 in good health and CMV-seropositive.

The chain is built from TRBV15 and TRBJ2-5; 9 bases match TRBD2. V dropped 1 base and J dropped 5; count of bases not matched to a gene: 8. The CDR3 sequence is 16 residues long. Germline CDR1 and CDR2: LNHNV and YYDKDF (reference sequence). As DNA, the CDR3 is TGTGCCACCAGCAGAGTGGGGCGGGGGGGCCCCGAGACCCAGTACTTC. The encoded protein is CATSRVGRGGPETQYF.

The CDR3 protein is CASSLDTSGPAATQYF. Here the CDR3 DNA reads TGTGCCAGCAGCTTAGATACTAGCGGGCCCGCCGCGACCCAGTACTTC. This chain connects TRBV7-8 to TRBJ2-5; 9 bases match TRBD2. Trimming took 1 base from V and 7 from J; bases not matched to a gene: 10. The CDR3 runs to 16 residues. Looked up from germline, CDR1 is SGHVS and CDR2 is FQNEAQ.

The chain is built from TRBV4-2 and TRBJ2-7; tentative D call: TRBD2 (5 bases). Per germline, CDR1 LGHNA and CDR2 YNFKEQ. This CDR3 region has 15 residues. V was pared by 0 bases and J by 2 bases, with 11 bases between. The CDR3 protein is CASSQDEGGAYEQYF. The CDR3 DNA sequence: TGTGCCAGCAGCCAAGATGAGGGTGGAGCCTACGAGCAGTACTTC.

The genes are TRBV10-1 and TRBJ1-2; D uncertain. V was pared by 0 bases and J by 8 bases, with 13 bases between. This CDR3 has 14 residues. Looked up from germline, CDR1 is WNHNN and CDR2 is SYGVQD (reference sequence). The CDR3 protein is CASSESVASSGYTF. The CDR3 DNA follows: TGCGCCAGCAGTGAGTCGGTGGCATCCTCAGGCTACACCTTC.

The V and J genes are TRBV28 and TRBJ2-7; D remains unclear. The germline V gene encodes CDR1 MDHEN and CDR2 SYDVKM. This CDR3 contains 10 residues. The V end was cut by 8 bases, the J end by 7 bases, with 9 bases between. The CDR3 loop reads CASSYGEQYF. CDR3 DNA sequence: TGTGCCAGCTCGTACGGGGAGCAGTACTTC.

Turning to this clone: The same CDR3 can be traced to other DNA sequences in this sample. The chain is built from TRBV5-1 and TRBJ2-7; TRBD2 matches at 8 bases. Germline CDR1 SGHRS, CDR2 YFSETQ. The CDR3 loop spans 14 amino acids. J was trimmed by 4 bases and V by 2 bases; bases with no gene match: 5. This CDR3 reads CASSLSGGGYEQYF. CDR3 DNA sequence: TGCGCCAGCAGCTTAAGCGGGGGCGGTTACGAGCAGTACTTC.

The chain is built from TRBV4-1 and TRBJ1-5; 9 positions match TRBD1. Looked up from germline, CDR1 is MGHRA and CDR2 is YSYEKL. The CDR3 has 15 residues. With V trimmed by 3 bases and J by 6 bases, 6 bases remained unmatched. CDR3 loop: CASSQQQGAGQPQHF. The CDR3 DNA follows: TGCGCCAGCAGCCAGCAACAGGGGGCAGGTCAGCCCCAGCATTTT.

This clone was detected once. The chain combines TRBV30 with TRBJ2-7; 9 positions match TRBD1. Germline CDR1 is GTSNPN and CDR2 is SVGIG (reference sequence). V lost 5 bases, J lost 4 bases, and 3 bases stayed unmatched. The CDR3 consists of 12 residues. CDR3 sequence: CAWGTGTYEQYF. The CDR3 DNA reads TGTGCCTGGGGGACAGGGACTTACGAGCAGTACTTC.

The chain joins TRBV28 to TRBJ1-3; TRBD1 agrees at 7 bases. CDR3 length: 16 residues. The germline CDR1 and CDR2 sequences are MDHEN and SYDVKM. With 5 bases clipped from V and 3 bases from J, the junction kept 10 bases outside the gene matches. CDR3 in DNA: TGTGCCAGCAGTCTCTGGGACAGAAAACGTGGAAACACCATATATTTT. Its protein is CASSLWDRKRGNTIYF.

The chain has TRBV19 and TRBJ1-3; no reliable D call. The CDR3 consists of 13 residues. CDR1 LNHDA and CDR2 SQIVND come from the germline V gene (reference sequence). The ends were cut back, 5 bases at V and 6 bases at J, with 11 bases in the middle. Here the CDR3 reads CASSLGVKNTIYF. Written as DNA, the CDR3 is TGTGCCAGTAGTTTGGGCGTCAAAAACACCATATATTTT. Based on the CDR3 plus reference TRBV19 and TRBJ1-3, the full variable domain is DGGITQSPKYLFRKEGQNVTLSCEQNLNHDAMYWYRQDPGQGLRLIYYSQIVNDFQKGDIAEGYSVSREKKESFPLTVTSAQKNPTAFYLCASSLGVKNTIYFGEGSWLTVV.

The gene calls are TRBV28 and TRBJ1-5; a possible D gene is TRBD1 (5 bases). The germline V and J ends were trimmed by 2 bases and 1 base, with 12 bases remaining between them. Germline CDR1 and CDR2: MDHEN and SYDVKM. The CDR3 covers 16 residues. This chain's CDR3 is CASSLGGVRSNQPQHF. CDR3 in DNA: TGTGCCAGCAGTTTAGGAGGGGTTCGGAGCAATCAGCCCCAGCATTTT. The whole variable domain, remainder taken from reference TRBV28 and TRBJ1-5, is DVKVTQSSRYLVKRTGEKVFLECVQDMDHENMFWYRQDPGLGLRLIYFSYDVKMKEKGDIPEGYSVSREKKERFSLILESASTNQTSMYLCASSLGGVRSNQPQHFGDGTRLSIL.

J is TRBJ2-1 and V is TRBV5-4, with 10 bases fitting TRBD2. V gave up 2 bases and J gave up 5 bases; unmatched junction bases: 4. Germline loops: CDR1 SGHNT, CDR2 YYREEE (reference sequence). The CDR3 extends over 15 amino acids. CDR3 residues: CASSFLAGVNNEQFF. The CDR3 nucleotides are TGTGCCAGCAGCTTCCTAGCGGGAGTTAACAATGAGCAGTTCTTC.

The rearrangement uses TRBV5-4 and TRBJ2-1; D ambiguous. V lost 3 bases and J lost 5, with 3 bases in between. Germline V lookup: CDR1 SGHNT, CDR2 YYREEE (reference sequence). The CDR3 is 11 amino acids. The CDR3 DNA reads TGTGCCAGCAGCTATAACAATGAGCAGTTCTTC. Its translation: CASSYNNEQFF.

The rearrangement joins TRBV28 to TRBJ1-4, with TRBD1 matching over 8 bases. This CDR3 has 14 residues. The V and J ends lost 8 bases and 4 bases, in that order; junction bases with no gene match: 6. Germline lookup yields CDR1 MDHEN and CDR2 SYDVKM. CDR3 coding DNA: TGTGCCAGCCAGGGGGCGGCTGGTAATGAAAAACTGTTTTTT. It is translated as CASQGAAGNEKLFF.

This chain connects TRBV27 to TRBJ1-1, with 7 bases lining up with TRBD1. Germline lookup yields CDR1 MNHEY and CDR2 SMNVEV (reference sequence). The CDR3 loop spans 16 amino acids. Losses at the gene ends were 6 bases for V and 0 bases for J; bases not matched to a gene: 10. The CDR3: CASRGRTGSMNTEAFF. The CDR3 nucleotides read TGTGCCAGCAGAGGCAGGACAGGATCTATGAACACTGAAGCTTTCTTT.

The chain links TRBV6-1 to TRBJ2-5; the D gene is possibly TRBD1 (6 bases). This CDR3 is 16 amino acids long. Germline V gives CDR1 MNHNS, CDR2 SASEGT. The V end lost 2 bases, the J end lost 3 bases, and 16 bases lay between the germline ends. CDR3 bases: TGTGCCAGCAGTGAACCTGAGGACAGAGAAGAAGAGACCCAGTACTTC. Its translation: CASSEPEDREEETQYF.

V is TRBV7-9 and J is TRBJ2-1; 7 nucleotides agree with TRBD1. With 5 bases clipped from V and 6 bases from J, the junction kept 13 bases outside the gene matches. The germline CDR1 and CDR2 sequences are SEHNR and FQNEAQ (reference sequence). This CDR3 comprises 16 residues. The CDR3 loop is CASSPTLRDRLNEQFF. The CDR3 DNA reads TGTGCCAGCAGCCCTACCCTCCGGGACAGACTCAATGAGCAGTTCTTC. The full variable domain, with the rest looked up from reference TRBV7-9 and TRBJ2-1, is DTGVSQNPRHKITKRGQNVTFRCDPISEHNRLYWYRQTLGQGPEFLTYFQNEAQLEKSRLLSDRFSAERPKGSFSTLEIQRTEQGDSAMYLCASSPTLRDRLNEQFFGPGTRLTVL.

This clone was detected once. The rearrangement joins TRBV6-1 to TRBJ2-7; D may be TRBD2 (6 bases). Germline CDR1 and CDR2: MNHNS and SASEGT. The germline V and J ends were trimmed by 6 bases and 9 bases, with 15 bases remaining between them. The CDR3 extends over 12 amino acids. CDR3 nucleotide sequence: TGTGCCAGCAGGGCGGTGGGACTCGGGCAGTACTTC. Translation: CASRAVGLGQYF.

The chain uses TRBV5-4 and TRBJ2-1, with 8 positions matching TRBD1. The V gene's germline CDR1 is SGHNT and CDR2 YYREEE (reference sequence). This CDR3 contains 15 residues. V lost 2 bases, J lost 3 bases, and 4 bases stayed unmatched. The CDR3 DNA sequence: TGTGCCAGCAGCTTTTCAGGGGGCGACTACAATGAGCAGTTCTTC. It codes for CASSFSGGDYNEQFF. The whole variable domain, remainder taken from reference TRBV5-4 and TRBJ2-1, is ETGVTQSPTHLIKTRGQQVTLRCSSQSGHNTVSWYQQALGQGPQFIFQYYREEENGRGNFPPRFSGLQFPNYSSELNVNALELDDSALYLCASSFSGGDYNEQFFGPGTRLTVL.

This clone was counted a single time. The chain couples TRBV18 to TRBJ1-1; D perhaps matches TRBD1 (6 bases). The CDR3 consists of 14 residues. Trimming pared 5 bases from V and 0 bases from J, leaving 10 bases between. The germline gives CDR1 KGHSH, CDR2 LQKENI. This chain's CDR3 is CASSTNRVNTEAFF. In nucleotides, the CDR3 is TGTGCCAGCTCAACCAACAGGGTGAACACTGAAGCTTTCTTT.

CDR3 loop: CASSGTRRGSYNSPLHF. The CDR3 coding sequence is TGTGCCAGCAGTGGGACACGCCGAGGCTCCTATAATTCACCCCTCCACTTT. V and J are TRBV6-1 and TRBJ1-6; the D gene is possibly TRBD1 (5 bases). V was pared by 4 bases and J by 0 bases, with 13 bases between. The CDR3 totals 17 residues. Germline V CDR1 and CDR2: MNHNS, SASEGT.